These 20 T cell receptor beta chains came from one sample sequenced in a study of OX40 agonist ivuxolimab in advanced cancers. The library was generated by the immunoSEQ multiplex PCR assay. Imported from immuneACCESS, the table was reduced by TCRdb to in-frame sequences with V and J called. These copies leave out some clones; in studies compared against another copy, an unresolved V gene accounts for under half, and the cause of the remainder is not known. For this sample the table gives some 69,000 clones, of which 75% to 95% were detected only once. The top ten clones comprise approximately 0.55% of the sample. This sample comprised CD4+ or CD8+ T cells sorted from blood, obtained in a trial of the OX40 agonist ivuxolimab. The receptors stem from an adult with an advanced solid tumor such as melanoma, head and neck, liver or kidney cancer.

V and J are TRBV7-2 and TRBJ2-7; the D is unclear. The CDR3 consists of 13 residues. Trimming removed 2 bases from V and 0 bases from J, with 5 bases in between. CDR1 and CDR2 (germline): SGHTA, FQGNSA. The CDR3 protein is CASSLQFSYEQYF. CDR3 DNA sequence: TGTGCCAGCAGCTTACAATTCTCCTACGAGCAGTACTTC.

This clone was seen just once. The genes are TRBV4-1 and TRBJ2-3; D is perhaps TRBD2 (6 bases). The CDR3 contains 13 residues. V lost 4 bases and J 6 bases, leaving 11 bases between the germline ends. The V gene's germline CDR1 is MGHRA and CDR2 YSYEKL. CDR3 amino acids: CASSRDWEDTQYF. The CDR3 region has the DNA TGCGCCAGCAGCCGGGACTGGGAGGATACGCAGTATTTT.

This clone was observed once. This chain links TRBV20-1 with TRBJ2-1; no reliable D call. V lost 5 bases and J 9 bases, leaving 11 bases between the germline ends. The length of the CDR3 is 11 residues. In germline, CDR1 is DFQATT, CDR2 SNEGSKA (reference sequence). The CDR3 loop reads CSAHLSSEQFF. The CDR3 region has the DNA TGCAGTGCTCACCTCTCGTCTGAGCAGTTCTTC.

The chain couples TRBV28 to TRBJ2-1; 9 bases line up with TRBD2. V lost 7 bases to trimming and J lost 0 bases; unmatched junction nucleotides: 7. This CDR3 has 16 residues. CDR1 and CDR2 from the germline V gene are MDHEN and SYDVKM. In DNA form, the CDR3 reads TGTGCCAGCACTTTTAGCGGGAGTAGCTCCTACAATGAGCAGTTCTTC. This codes for CASTFSGSSSYNEQFF.

The genes are TRBV6-6 and TRBJ1-1; 10 bases match TRBD1. Germline V CDR1 and CDR2: MNHNY, SVGAGI (reference sequence). This CDR3 has 15 residues. Losses at the gene ends were 11 bases for V and 2 bases for J; bases not matched to a gene: 11. The CDR3 bases are TGTGCCGGTAAACCCGGGACAGGGGTTAACACTGAAGCTTTCTTT. Amino acids: CAGKPGTGVNTEAFF.

This clone was counted only a few times. The chain couples TRBV6-6 to TRBJ1-5; tentatively, D is TRBD1 (5 bases). The germline V gene encodes CDR1 MNHNY and CDR2 SVGAGI (reference sequence). Trimming shortened V by 5 bases and J by 6 bases, and 17 bases separated the two germline ends. The CDR3 is 15 amino acids. The CDR3 sequence: CASSKAREGSQPQHF. CDR3 nucleotide sequence: TGTGCCAGCAGTAAGGCCAGGGAAGGGAGTCAGCCCCAGCATTTT.

V is TRBV7-8 and J is TRBJ2-3, with a weak D call TRBD1 (6 bases). CDR1 SGHVS and CDR2 FQNEAQ come from the germline V gene. The V end lost 6 bases, the J end lost 3 bases, and 7 bases lay between the germline ends. This CDR3 has 12 residues. Here the CDR3 DNA reads TGTGCCAGCAGGGGGGCAACAGATACGCAGTATTTT. Protein product: CASRGATDTQYF.

With regard to this clone: At the DNA level, this CDR3 is encoded by other sequences in the same sample as well. The genes are TRBV29-1 and TRBJ2-7; 10 nucleotides match TRBD2. The CDR3 sequence is 13 residues long. The germline V gene encodes CDR1 SQVTM and CDR2 ANQGSEA. Germline trimming cut 4 bases from V and 3 bases from J; bases unmatched to any gene: 3. CDR3 amino acids: CSVGTSGDYEQYF. CDR3 sequence (DNA): TGCAGCGTTGGGACTAGCGGCGACTACGAGCAGTACTTC.

This rearrangement joins TRBV18 to TRBJ2-3; 7 bases map to TRBD1. The junction had 8 bases not matched to a gene; V was cut back by 3 bases and J by 2 bases. CDR1 is KGHSH and CDR2 is LQKENI in the germline V gene. The CDR3 runs 16 residues. CDR3 region: CASSPKQGSATDTQYF. The DNA of the CDR3 is TGTGCCAGCTCACCGAAACAGGGGTCGGCCACAGATACGCAGTATTTT. The variable domain in full, completed from reference TRBV18 and TRBJ2-3, reads NAGVMQNPRHLVRRRGQEARLRCSPMKGHSHVYWYRQLPEEGLKFMVYLQKENIIDESGMPKERFSAEFPKEGPSILRIQQVVRGDSAAYFCASSPKQGSATDTQYFGPGTRLTVL.

The chain employs TRBV7-8 and TRBJ2-1, with D possibly being TRBD2 (5 bases). The germline gives CDR1 SGHVS, CDR2 FQNEAQ. V was trimmed by 3 bases and J by 4 bases, leaving 13 bases between them. This CDR3 region has 15 residues. In nucleotides, the CDR3 is TGTGCCAGCAGCTTCAACCCGGGATCTTACAATGAGCAGTTCTTC. Its translation is CASSFNPGSYNEQFF.

This sequence joins TRBV6-5 and TRBJ2-5, with D possibly matching TRBD1 (6 bases). This CDR3 is built from 16 residues. V gave up 4 bases and J gave up 7 bases, with 22 bases separating them. CDR1 and CDR2 (germline): MNHEY, SVGAGI. Here the CDR3 reads CASSSQGRQRLGTQYF. Written as DNA, the CDR3 is TGTGCCAGCAGTTCACAGGGCAGGCAGCGTCTGGGGACCCAGTACTTC.

The chain uses TRBV5-8 and TRBJ1-4; possibly TRBD1 for D (6 bases). The germline V gene has CDR1 SGHTS and CDR2 YDEGEE. The length of the CDR3 is 19 residues. Deletions cut 0 bases from V and 0 bases from J, with 18 bases between. In DNA, the CDR3 is TGTGCCAGCAGCTTGGTCCTGGACAGTCTGGGAGCAACTAATGAAAAACTGTTTTTT. This sequence encodes CASSLVLDSLGATNEKLFF.

The genes are TRBV6-1 and TRBJ2-5, with TRBD2 matching over 11 bases. Germline lookup yields CDR1 MNHNS and CDR2 SASEGT. This CDR3 has 17 residues. With 1 base clipped from V and 4 bases from J, the junction kept 8 bases outside the gene matches. CDR3 in amino acids: CASSEGRTSGRRETQYF. The CDR3 region has the DNA TGTGCCAGCAGTGAAGGGAGAACTAGCGGGAGAAGAGAGACCCAGTACTTC.

This sequence joins TRBV25-1 and TRBJ2-1; D is uncertain. Germline V CDR1 and CDR2: MGHDK, SYGVNS. Trimming pared 4 bases from V and 4 bases from J, leaving 8 bases between. CDR3 length equals 13 residues. CDR3 loop: CASSGPTYNEQFF. DNA of the CDR3: TGTGCCAGCAGTGGCCCGACTTACAATGAGCAGTTCTTC.

With regard to this clone: This specimen includes other DNA sequences encoding the same CDR3. The chain is built from TRBV6-1 and TRBJ1-5; D not resolved. This CDR3 has 12 residues. Per germline, CDR1 MNHNS and CDR2 SASEGT. Between the trimmed V and J ends, which lost 6 bases and 1 base, there was a span of 4 bases. CDR3 region: CASRDSNQPQHF. The CDR3 DNA reads TGTGCCAGCAGAGACAGCAATCAGCCCCAGCATTTT.

The chain combines TRBV6-5 with TRBJ1-2, with D possibly TRBD1 on 6 matching bases. CDR3 length equals 12 residues. Deletions cut 4 bases from V and 7 bases from J, with 10 bases between. Germline V CDR1 and CDR2: MNHEY, SVGAGI. CDR3 sequence (DNA): TGTGCCAGCAGTTTTCGGGGGGCTGGCTACACCTTC. The encoded protein is CASSFRGAGYTF.

The rearrangement joins TRBV7-2 to TRBJ1-5; possibly TRBD1 for D (5 bases). V was trimmed by 4 bases and J by 5 bases, leaving 9 bases between them. The CDR3 has 13 residues. The V gene's germline CDR1 is SGHTA and CDR2 FQGNSA. CDR3 nucleotide sequence: TGTGCCAGCAGCTGGGGGGTGGATCAGCCCCAGCATTTT. Amino acid sequence: CASSWGVDQPQHF.

The chain joins TRBV6-4 to TRBJ2-2; no firm D call. CDR1 is MRHNA, CDR2 SNTAGT, per germline. Trimming removed 4 bases at V and 3 bases at J, with 9 bases between. The CDR3 consists of 14 residues. CDR3 in DNA: TGTGCCAGCAGTGTTGAGGCCGACACCGGGGAGCTGTTTTTT. Translated, it gives CASSVEADTGELFF.

The chain combines TRBV19 with TRBJ1-2; D remains ambiguous. This CDR3 has 16 amino acids. Germline-derived CDR1 and CDR2 are LNHDA and SQIVND (reference sequence). The V gene lost 3 bases and the J gene lost 6 bases, with 20 bases spanning the gap. In nucleotides, the CDR3 is TGTGCCAGTAGTATGCTAATATCCACGGTCGAAAATGGCTACACCTTC. It encodes CASSMLISTVENGYTF.

This chain joins TRBV19 and TRBJ2-7; 9 bases map to TRBD1. The CDR3 contains 14 residues. Germline trimming cut 1 base from V and 4 bases from J; bases unmatched to any gene: 2. Germline CDR1 LNHDA, CDR2 SQIVND (reference sequence). The CDR3 region has the DNA TGTGCCAGTAGTATAGGACAGGGGGTTTACGAGCAGTACTTC. Amino acid sequence: CASSIGQGVYEQYF. Supplemented by reference TRBV19 and TRBJ2-7, the full variable domain reads DGGITQSPKYLFRKEGQNVTLSCEQNLNHDAMYWYRQDPGQGLRLIYYSQIVNDFQKGDIAEGYSVSREKKESFPLTVTSAQKNPTAFYLCASSIGQGVYEQYFGPGTRLTVT.